A single sample gave rise to the 30 T cell receptor beta chains below, sequenced in a study of identical twins. One entry per CDR3 protein results from TCRdb running MiXCR on the 5' RACE reads. The sample carries roughly 250,000 distinct CDR3 sequences, more than 12% recorded once. The sample consisted of memory (CD45RO+) T cells sorted from blood. Receptors originate from a woman aged 18-29 years in good health.

The chain joins TRBV5-6 to TRBJ1-5, with D hard to call. Germline V gene lookup returns CDR1 SGHDT and CDR2 YYEEEE. This CDR3 is 12 amino acids long. V dropped 1 base and J dropped 7 bases, with 6 bases sitting between them. In DNA, the CDR3 is TGTGCCAGCAGCTTGTTTGACCAGCCCCAGCATTTT. This codes for CASSLFDQPQHF.

This clonotype has only a few counts. The rearrangement joins TRBV7-9 to TRBJ1-2; D ambiguous. The V end lost 5 bases, the J end lost 1 base, and 17 bases lay between the germline ends. The germline CDR1 and CDR2 sequences are SEHNR and FQNEAQ (reference sequence). This CDR3 contains 16 residues. The CDR3 spells CASSPSPRHINYGYTF. The CDR3 region has the DNA TGTGCCAGCAGCCCCTCCCCCAGACACATTAACTATGGCTACACCTTC.

This clonotype was recorded a few times. This chain connects TRBV11-2 to TRBJ2-5, with D hard to call. This CDR3 has 14 residues. Germline V gives CDR1 SGHAT, CDR2 FQNNGV. The germline V and J ends were trimmed by 2 bases and 2 bases, with 9 bases remaining between them. Here the CDR3 reads CASSLYRWQETQYF. The CDR3 region has the DNA TGTGCCAGCAGCTTATACAGATGGCAAGAGACCCAGTACTTC.

The rearrangement joins TRBV3-1 to TRBJ2-7, with D perhaps matching TRBD1 (5 bases). CDR1 LGHDT and CDR2 YNNKEL come from the germline V gene (reference sequence). The germline V and J ends were trimmed by 3 bases and 5 bases, with 8 bases remaining between them. The CDR3 covers 12 residues. This chain's CDR3 is CASSQQGHEQYF. Here the CDR3 DNA reads TGTGCCAGCAGCCAGCAGGGTCACGAGCAGTACTTC.

This clonotype was detected many times. The rearrangement links TRBV7-8 to TRBJ2-7, with 13 positions matching TRBD2. J gave up 2 bases and V 7 bases, and 8 bases lay outside the gene matches. CDR3 length equals 16 residues. Germline V gene sequence: CDR1 SGHVS, CDR2 FQNEAQ. The CDR3 reads CASTPEGTSGTYEQYF. CDR3 nucleotide sequence: TGTGCCAGCACCCCAGAGGGGACTAGCGGGACCTACGAGCAGTACTTC. Combining the CDR3 with reference TRBV7-8 and TRBJ2-7 gives the whole variable domain GAGVSQSPRYKVAKRGQDVALRCDPISGHVSLFWYQQALGQGPEFLTYFQNEAQLDKSGLPSDRFFAERPEGSVSTLKIQRTQQEDSAVYLCASTPEGTSGTYEQYFGPGTRLTVT.

The chain couples TRBV20-1 to TRBJ1-5, with a possible D match to TRBD1 (6 bases). CDR3 length equals 14 residues. Trimming cost V 3 bases and J 4 bases, with 13 bases left between them. Germline CDR1 and CDR2: DFQATT and SNEGSKA (reference sequence). CDR3 nucleotides: TGCAGTGCTAGCCCAGGGGCTGTTAATCAGCCCCAGCATTTT. Translated, it gives CSASPGAVNQPQHF.

The genes are TRBV5-5 and TRBJ2-5; tentatively, D is TRBD1 or TRBD2 (6 bases each). The CDR3 length is 17 residues. CDR1 and CDR2 (germline): SGHKS, YYEKEE (reference sequence). V was shortened by 4 bases and J by 5 bases, with 24 bases between the two germline ends. CDR3 nucleotide sequence: TGTGCCAGCAGCCCGGGGGCCTCAACCACCCTTAGTGAGACCCAGTACTTC. Translating it yields CASSPGASTTLSETQYF. Using reference TRBV5-5 and TRBJ2-5 for the parts outside the CDR3, the full variable domain is DAGVTQSPTHLIKTRGQQVTLRCSPISGHKSVSWYQQVLGQGPQFIFQYYEKEERGRGNFPDRFSARQFPNYSSELNVNALLLGDSALYLCASSPGASTTLSETQYFGPGTRLLVL.

The V gene is TRBV7-2, the J gene TRBJ2-3; no clear D. The length of the CDR3 is 14 residues. The V gene's germline CDR1 is SGHTA and CDR2 FQGNSA. The ends were cut back, 3 bases at V and 5 bases at J, with 12 bases in the middle. The CDR3 spells CASSLFSSGDTQYF. CDR3 coding DNA: TGTGCCAGCAGCTTGTTCTCCTCTGGAGATACGCAGTATTTT. Combining the CDR3 with reference TRBV7-2 and TRBJ2-3 gives the whole variable domain GAGVSQSPSNKVTEKGKDVELRCDPISGHTALYWYRQSLGQGLEFLIYFQGNSAPDKSGLPSDRFSAERTGGSVSTLTIQRTQQEDSAVYLCASSLFSSGDTQYFGPGTRLTVL.

This chain links TRBV4-3 with TRBJ2-3, with D possibly matching TRBD2 (5 bases). The CDR3 is 15 residues long. Germline V CDR1 and CDR2: LGHNA, YSLEER. V lost 1 base and J 1 base, leaving 9 bases between the germline ends. The CDR3 is CASSQGTLRTDTQYF. CDR3 nucleotides: TGCGCCAGCAGCCAAGGGACTCTCCGCACAGATACGCAGTATTTT.

In its sample, this clonotype was seen many times. The chain combines TRBV5-1 with TRBJ1-3; unclear D gene. V was trimmed by 0 bases and J by 9 bases, leaving 7 bases between them. The CDR3 spans 12 residues. Germline V gives CDR1 SGHRS, CDR2 YFSETQ. The CDR3 DNA reads TGCGCCAGCAGCTTGGATGTAGGCACCATATATTTT. Its translation: CASSLDVGTIYF.

This clonotype was counted between two and nine times. The V and J genes are TRBV19 and TRBJ2-6, with D perhaps assigned TRBD1 or TRBD2 (5 bases each). V was shortened by 5 bases and J by 4 bases, with 15 bases between the two germline ends. CDR3 length equals 16 residues. Germline CDR1 LNHDA, CDR2 SQIVND (reference sequence). The CDR3 DNA sequence: TGTGCCAGTAGTTGGGGGATCGTCTCCGGGGCCAACGTCCTGACTTTC. As protein: CASSWGIVSGANVLTF.

This clonotype appeared a few times. J is TRBJ2-7 and V is TRBV7-2; possible D gene TRBD2, 6 bases. This CDR3 comprises 14 residues. The ends were cut back, 9 bases at V and 2 bases at J, with 17 bases in the middle. Germline V lookup: CDR1 SGHTA, CDR2 FQGNSA. The CDR3 region has the DNA TGTGCCAGTCACCCCGGGACTCAAGCCTACGAGCAGTACTTC. It yields the protein CASHPGTQAYEQYF.

This clonotype appeared many times. The chain has TRBV5-1 and TRBJ1-5, with 9 bases aligning to TRBD1. J gave up 2 bases and V 0 bases, and 3 bases lay outside the gene matches. This CDR3 comprises 16 residues. Germline V gene data show CDR1 as SGHRS and CDR2 as YFSETQ. CDR3 sequence: CASSLGDRVGNQPQHF. The CDR3 bases are TGCGCCAGCAGCTTGGGGGACAGGGTTGGCAATCAGCCCCAGCATTTT.

In its sample, this clonotype was seen a few times. The chain recombines TRBV20-1 with TRBJ2-1; D gene unclear. This CDR3 contains 10 residues. V gave up 4 bases and J gave up 8 bases, with 6 bases separating them. Germline V gene sequence: CDR1 DFQATT, CDR2 SNEGSKA (reference sequence). CDR3 sequence: CSAKAYEQFF. The CDR3 nucleotides are TGCAGTGCTAAGGCCTATGAGCAGTTCTTC.

This clonotype has more than one count but fewer than ten. The CDR3 loop is CASSRRLAGDHEQYF. The CDR3 nucleotides are TGTGCCAGCAGTCGCCGACTAGCGGGAGACCACGAGCAGTACTTC. The chain has TRBV3-1 and TRBJ2-7; TRBD2 matches at 12 bases. V trimming: 6 bases; J trimming: 5 bases; junction bases outside the gene matches: 8. The germline CDR1 and CDR2 sequences are LGHDT and YNNKEL (reference sequence). The CDR3 totals 15 residues.

In its sample, this clonotype was seen a few times. The rearrangement joins TRBV6-1 to TRBJ1-1; TRBD1 is a possible D gene (5 bases). Germline CDR1 and CDR2: MNHNS and SASEGT. The CDR3 runs to 18 residues. V lost 7 bases and J 11 bases, leaving 35 bases between the germline ends. The CDR3 sequence is CASKERVAGISYKRRAFF. The DNA for the CDR3 is TGTGCCAGCAAGGAGAGGGTGGCAGGGATCAGTTACAAGAGGCGGGCTTTCTTT.

This clonotype came up a few times. The chain links TRBV5-1 to TRBJ2-7, with no clear D. The CDR3 has 13 residues. From germline, CDR1 is SGHRS and CDR2 YFSETQ. Trimming cost V 0 bases and J 4 bases, with 8 bases left between them. The CDR3 sequence is CASSLAPQYEQYF. CDR3 coding DNA: TGCGCCAGCAGCTTGGCCCCCCAGTACGAGCAGTACTTC. Combining the CDR3 with reference TRBV5-1 and TRBJ2-7 gives the whole variable domain KAGVTQTPRYLIKTRGQQVTLSCSPISGHRSVSWYQQTPGQGLQFLFEYFSETQRNKGNFPGRFSGRQFSNSRSEMNVSTLELGDSALYLCASSLAPQYEQYFGPGTRLTVT.

This clonotype was seen a few times. The V gene is TRBV6-6, the J gene TRBJ1-4; D unclear. The CDR3 consists of 13 residues. Germline-derived CDR1 and CDR2 are MNHNY and SVGAGI (reference sequence). With 4 bases removed from V and 3 bases from J, the gap between germline ends came to 6 bases. CDR3 nucleotide sequence: TGTGCCAGCAGTTTAATTTCTAATGAAAAACTGTTTTTT. Amino acids: CASSLISNEKLFF.

This clonotype was counted between two and nine times. The chain combines TRBV29-1 with TRBJ1-1; D remains ambiguous. The CDR3 totals 11 residues. V was trimmed by 2 bases and J by 8 bases, leaving 9 bases between them. Germline V CDR1 and CDR2: SQVTM, ANQGSEA. The CDR3 sequence is CSVENGFEAFF. CDR3 sequence (DNA): TGCAGCGTTGAAAACGGATTCGAAGCTTTCTTT. Full variable domain (missing parts from reference TRBV29-1 and TRBJ1-1): SAVISQKPSRDICQRGTSLTIQCQVDSQVTMMFWYRQQPGQSLTLIATANQGSEATYESGFVIDKFPISRPNLTFSTLTVSNMSPEDSSIYLCSVENGFEAFFGQGTRLTVV.

This rearrangement joins TRBV6-1 to TRBJ1-1; a possible D gene is TRBD1 (5 bases). The CDR3 extends over 14 amino acids. From germline, CDR1 is MNHNS and CDR2 SASEGT. The germline V and J ends were trimmed by 6 bases and 4 bases, with 15 bases remaining between them. The CDR3 here is CASSRPGGPTEAFF. The DNA for the CDR3 is TGTGCCAGCAGCCGACCCGGGGGACCCACTGAAGCTTTCTTT.

The CDR3 reads CSADGTGRTDTQYF. Written as DNA, the CDR3 is TGCAGTGCCGATGGGACAGGGCGCACAGATACGCAGTATTTT. V and J are TRBV20-1 and TRBJ2-3; 9 bases align to TRBD1. The CDR3 has 14 amino acids. V shed 6 bases, J shed 1 base, and the junction held 5 bases outside the gene matches. CDR1 DFQATT and CDR2 SNEGSKA come from the germline V gene (reference sequence).

This clonotype turned up a few times. The chain employs TRBV10-3 and TRBJ1-3; D is unresolved. Germline V CDR1 and CDR2: ENHRY, SYGVKD. The CDR3 contains 13 residues. V dropped 3 bases and J dropped 2 bases, with 5 bases sitting between them. The CDR3 DNA follows: TGTGCCATCAGTGACAGGACTGGAAACACCATATATTTT. Its translation is CAISDRTGNTIYF.

V and J are TRBV4-1 and TRBJ2-5; D is unclear. This CDR3 spans 15 amino acids. Germline V gene sequence: CDR1 MGHRA, CDR2 YSYEKL. V lost 0 bases and J 1 base, leaving 9 bases between the germline ends. CDR3 residues: CASSQDRTVQETQYF. The DNA for the CDR3 is TGCGCCAGCAGCCAAGATAGAACCGTCCAAGAGACCCAGTACTTC.

This clonotype was seen a handful of times. This chain connects TRBV20-1 to TRBJ1-3, with a possible D match to TRBD1 (6 bases). Germline-derived CDR1 and CDR2 are DFQATT and SNEGSKA (reference sequence). This CDR3 region has 16 residues. V was clipped by 0 bases and J by 2 bases, with 14 bases between them. The CDR3 DNA is TGCAGTGCTAGAGATTTGCGGACAGCCCCTGGAAACACCATATATTTT. This gives the protein CSARDLRTAPGNTIYF.

This clonotype was observed a handful of times. The chain couples TRBV12-3 or TRBV12-4 to TRBJ2-3; the match to TRBD2 covers 16 bases. This CDR3 is 18 amino acids long. V trimming: 4 bases; J trimming: 4 bases; junction bases outside the gene matches: 8. This CDR3 is CASSSGTSGGALADTQYF. The CDR3 bases are TGTGCCAGCAGTTCCGGGACTAGCGGGGGGGCCTTAGCAGATACGCAGTATTTT.

The chain employs TRBV7-9 and TRBJ2-7; TRBD2 agrees at 11 bases. The CDR3 runs 16 residues. CDR1 is SEHNR, CDR2 FQNEAQ, per germline (reference sequence). The junction had 5 bases not matched to a gene; V was cut back by 2 bases and J by 2 bases. CDR3 protein: CASSLTGTSGAYEQYF. For the CDR3, the DNA is TGTGCCAGCAGCTTAACCGGGACTAGCGGTGCCTACGAGCAGTACTTC.

This clonotype has a count of ten or more. The chain employs TRBV10-3 and TRBJ2-4; 9 bases agree with TRBD1. The CDR3 extends over 15 amino acids. Germline CDR1 is ENHRY and CDR2 is SYGVKD. J lost 6 bases, V lost 2 bases, and 5 bases had no gene match. CDR3 in amino acids: CAISEPGQGLNIQYF. The CDR3 DNA follows: TGTGCCATCAGTGAGCCGGGACAGGGCCTAAACATTCAGTACTTC.

This clonotype was counted between two and nine times. The chain has TRBV30 and TRBJ2-6; the D gene is possibly TRBD2 (5 bases). In germline, CDR1 is GTSNPN, CDR2 SVGIG (reference sequence). The CDR3 is 13 residues long. Trimming cost V 4 bases and J 3 bases, with 7 bases left between them. The CDR3 sequence is CAWMAGGANVLTF. The CDR3, as DNA: TGTGCCTGGATGGCGGGTGGGGCCAACGTCCTGACTTTC.

This chain links TRBV7-9 with TRBJ2-1; 8 bases align to TRBD1. The germline V gene has CDR1 SEHNR and CDR2 FQNEAQ (reference sequence). The CDR3 runs to 15 residues. Trimming took 9 bases from V and 4 from J; bases not matched to a gene: 11. The CDR3 is CARPLRTGPYNEQFF. Here the CDR3 DNA reads TGTGCCAGACCCCTACGGACAGGGCCTTACAATGAGCAGTTCTTC. The full variable domain, completed using reference TRBV7-9 and TRBJ2-1, is DTGVSQNPRHKITKRGQNVTFRCDPISEHNRLYWYRQTLGQGPEFLTYFQNEAQLEKSRLLSDRFSAERPKGSFSTLEIQRTEQGDSAMYLCARPLRTGPYNEQFFGPGTRLTVL.

This clonotype has only a few counts. The chain uses TRBV5-1 and TRBJ1-6; D remains ambiguous. CDR1 and CDR2 (germline): SGHRS, YFSETQ. This CDR3 is built from 18 residues. V shed 2 bases and J shed 0 bases, with 15 bases lying between them. The CDR3 DNA sequence: TGCGCCAGCAGCTTCTTCGCCGGAGAGAGCTCCTATAATTCACCCCTCCACTTT. It translates to CASSFFAGESSYNSPLHF.